These 18 T cell receptor beta chains were sequenced from one sample in a study of a mutant IDH1 vaccine in newly diagnosed glioma. Sequenced by immunoSEQ multiplex PCR; TCRdb stores in-frame clones only, minus some. The data contain around 25,000 clones, roughly three quarters of them singletons. The antigens of these receptors remain unknown. Time point specified: week 5, during vaccination. Topical imiquimod was applied with each vaccine dose, which held 300 ug of mutant IDH1 20-mer peptide. The sequenced sample was PBMCs, obtained from a glioma patient whose treatment included an IDH1 peptide vaccine. These receptors were taken from a man aged 35-49 years with glioma. Some clones in this sample may be carry-over from other donors' samples.

The chain carries TRBV7-2 and TRBJ1-1, with D unresolved. Germline V lookup: CDR1 SGHTA, CDR2 FQGNSA. Trimming took off 5 bases at V and 3 bases at J, with 22 bases between the two ends. This CDR3 spans 17 amino acids. The DNA of the CDR3 is TGTGCCAGCAGCCCGGCGGAGAAGAGGCTTGGGGACACTGAAGCTTTCTTT. Amino acids: CASSPAEKRLGDTEAFF.

The chain joins TRBV18 to TRBJ1-4; TRBD1 matches at 11 bases. Germline V gene sequence: CDR1 KGHSH, CDR2 LQKENI. V was pared by 4 bases and J by 6 bases, with 10 bases of the junction left unmatched. The CDR3 covers 17 residues. CDR3 in amino acids: CASSLELPGQGDEKLFF. The CDR3 DNA reads as TGTGCCAGCTCACTAGAGCTACCGGGACAGGGGGATGAAAAACTGTTTTTT.

V and J are TRBV4-3 and TRBJ2-7; 9 bases are a match to TRBD1. The germline V gene has CDR1 LGHNA and CDR2 YSLEER. The CDR3 is 14 amino acids. The V segment lost 4 bases and the J segment 2 bases; nucleotides outside the gene matches: 3. CDR3 nucleotide sequence: TGCGCCAGCAGCCCAGGACAGGGGACCTACGAGCAGTACTTC. Protein product: CASSPGQGTYEQYF.

The chain combines TRBV5-4 with TRBJ2-3; D is unresolved. From germline, CDR1 is SGHNT and CDR2 YYREEE (reference sequence). V lost 1 base and J 0 bases, leaving 9 bases between the germline ends. The CDR3 length is 15 residues. The CDR3 loop reads CASSLQGFSTDTQYF. CDR3 nucleotides: TGTGCCAGCAGCTTGCAAGGTTTTAGCACAGATACGCAGTATTTT.

The chain uses TRBV7-9 and TRBJ2-1, with D perhaps assigned TRBD1 or TRBD2 (5 bases each). The V end was cut by 3 bases, the J end by 3 bases, with 9 bases between. This CDR3 comprises 14 residues. Germline lookup yields CDR1 SEHNR and CDR2 FQNEAQ (reference sequence). The DNA for the CDR3 is TGTGCCAGCAGCTTCCGGGACGTCTACAATGAGCAGTTCTTC. Translating it yields CASSFRDVYNEQFF.

The rearrangement joins TRBV19 to TRBJ1-4; D remains ambiguous. CDR3 length: 15 amino acids. Trimming cost V 6 bases and J 4 bases, with 15 bases left between them. Per germline, CDR1 LNHDA and CDR2 SQIVND (reference sequence). The chain's CDR3 is CASRTWAGNNEKLFF. CDR3 DNA: TGTGCCAGTAGGACCTGGGCAGGCAATAATGAAAAACTGTTTTTT.

The gene calls are TRBV5-1 and TRBJ1-1, with 7 positions matching TRBD1. The CDR3 runs to 14 residues. With V trimmed by 5 bases and J by 4 bases, 8 bases remained unmatched. Looked up from germline, CDR1 is SGHRS and CDR2 is YFSETQ. The CDR3 is CASRLGGSGTEAFF. Here the CDR3 DNA reads TGCGCCAGCAGACTAGGGGGCTCGGGCACTGAAGCTTTCTTT.

The chain has TRBV2 and TRBJ1-2; D is undetermined. Trimming took off 4 bases at V and 2 bases at J, with 8 bases between the two ends. This CDR3 is built from 13 residues. The germline CDR1 and CDR2 sequences are SNHLY and FYNNEI. CDR3 nucleotide sequence: TGTGCCAGCAGTGTCCTGGGGAACTATGGCTACACCTTC. It encodes CASSVLGNYGYTF. Supplemented by reference TRBV2 and TRBJ1-2, the full variable domain reads EPEVTQTPSHQVTQMGQEVILRCVPISNHLYFYWYRQILGQKVEFLVSFYNNEISEKSEIFDDQFSVERPDGSNFTLKIRSTKLEDSAMYFCASSVLGNYGYTFGSGTRLTVV.

The DNA for the CDR3 is TGCGCCAGCAGCCAATTATCAGGGGCCTACGAGCAGTACTTC. Amino acids: CASSQLSGAYEQYF. The chain recombines TRBV4-1 with TRBJ2-7, with D maybe TRBD1 (6 bases). Trimming pared 2 bases from V and 2 bases from J, leaving 10 bases between. Germline V lookup: CDR1 MGHRA, CDR2 YSYEKL. CDR3 size: 14 residues.

There are a few counts of this clone. V gene TRBV5-6 combines with J gene TRBJ2-5; TRBD2 matches 8 bases. V lost 4 bases, J lost 0 bases, and 11 bases stayed unmatched. Germline values: CDR1 SGHDT, CDR2 YYEEEE. This CDR3 contains 17 residues. The CDR3 here is CASSAPTPAGDQETQYF. The CDR3 region has the DNA TGTGCCAGCAGCGCCCCAACCCCAGCGGGGGACCAAGAGACCCAGTACTTC.

The V call is TRBV7-9, the J call TRBJ1-5; tentative D call: TRBD1 (5 bases). Per the germline V gene, CDR1 is SEHNR and CDR2 is FQNEAQ (reference sequence). Trimming took off 5 bases at V and 8 bases at J, with 13 bases between the two ends. This CDR3 region has 13 residues. Written as DNA, the CDR3 is TGTGCCAGCAGCCCGCTCGGGGCGGAGCCCCAGCATTTT. The encoded protein is CASSPLGAEPQHF.

The V call is TRBV21-1, the J call TRBJ1-1. TRBV21-1 is deemed a pseudogene. This CDR3 comprises 12 residues. In nucleotides, the CDR3 is TGTGCCAGCAGGAGGGCGGCTCCAGGTACTTTCTTT. Protein: CASRRAAPGTFF.

This clone was seen a few times. The chain combines TRBV5-1 with TRBJ1-5; perhaps TRBD1 as D (5 bases). Germline V lookup: CDR1 SGHRS, CDR2 YFSETQ. The CDR3 contains 15 residues. The V gene lost 5 bases and the J gene lost 1 base, with 13 bases spanning the gap. Written as DNA, the CDR3 is TGCGCCAGCAGGGCGGAGTCAGGGAGCAATCAGCCCCAGCATTTT. Its translation is CASRAESGSNQPQHF.

This chain joins TRBV14 and TRBJ1-1, with 7 bases identical to TRBD1. The CDR3 length is 13 residues. J was trimmed by 4 bases and V by 4 bases; bases with no gene match: 3. Per the germline V gene, CDR1 is SGHDN and CDR2 is FVKESK. Here the CDR3 reads CASSRRGPTEAFF. The CDR3 coding sequence is TGTGCCAGCAGCCGGAGGGGGCCCACTGAAGCTTTCTTT.

V is TRBV29-1 and J is TRBJ1-2; 9 bases agree with TRBD1. From germline, CDR1 is SQVTM and CDR2 ANQGSEA. The length of the CDR3 is 16 residues. V shed 0 bases, J shed 2 bases, and the junction held 7 bases outside the gene matches. The CDR3 region has the DNA TGCAGCGTTGAAGATGGTCCGGGACAGGGAAACTATGGCTACACCTTC. As protein: CSVEDGPGQGNYGYTF. The entire variable domain, with the rest obtained from reference TRBV29-1 and TRBJ1-2, is as follows: SAVISQKPSRDICQRGTSLTIQCQVDSQVTMMFWYRQQPGQSLTLIATANQGSEATYESGFVIDKFPISRPNLTFSTLTVSNMSPEDSSIYLCSVEDGPGQGNYGYTFGSGTRLTVV.

The V call is TRBV19, the J call TRBJ1-1, with D unclear. This CDR3 spans 14 amino acids. V lost 6 bases and J 1 base, leaving 12 bases between the germline ends. CDR1 and CDR2 (germline): LNHDA, SQIVND (reference sequence). Written as DNA, the CDR3 is TGTGCCAGTAGGATGGATGCAGGGAACACTGAAGCTTTCTTT. Translation gives CASRMDAGNTEAFF.

This sequence joins TRBV9 and TRBJ2-5; 10 bases align to TRBD1. The CDR3 loop spans 15 amino acids. CDR1 and CDR2 from the germline V gene are SGDLS and YYNGEE. With 2 bases clipped from V and 5 bases from J, the junction kept 6 bases outside the gene matches. The CDR3 reads CASSVSGTGAETQYF. CDR3 bases: TGTGCCAGCAGCGTTAGCGGGACAGGGGCCGAGACCCAGTACTTC. Together with reference TRBV9 and TRBJ2-5, the CDR3 gives the full variable domain: DSGVTQTPKHLITATGQRVTLRCSPRSGDLSVYWYQQSLDQGLQFLIQYYNGEERAKGNILERFSAQQFPDLHSELNLSSLELGDSALYFCASSVSGTGAETQYFGPGTRLLVL.

Only one count was recorded for this clone. CDR3 in DNA: TGTGCCAGCTCACCAGGCGGGACAGGGGGTAACTATGGCTACACCTTC. Residues: CASSPGGTGGNYGYTF. The chain is built from TRBV18 and TRBJ1-2, with 11 nucleotides matching TRBD1. The CDR3 loop spans 16 amino acids. After removal of 2 bases from V and 1 base from J, the junction contained 3 bases not matched to a gene. Germline V CDR1 and CDR2: KGHSH, LQKENI.